This TCR beta chain is drawn from a study of cytomegalovirus exposure and HLA in healthy donors. Study-level points and caveats: TRBV6-2, TRBV6-3 and some other V segments were unresolvable in 87-base-pair reads. For presence/absence analyses, sequencing depth was assumed to be roughly uniform across donors.

J gave up 6 bases and V 8 bases, and 3 bases lay outside the gene matches. CDR3 length: 13 amino acids. Germline CDR1 reads MGHDK; CDR2 reads SYGVNS. As concerns this clone: Its specificity is not known.

The PCR made use of 60 Vbeta and 13 Jbeta primers. TCRdb's copy holds only in-frame clones and misses some; the assay was immunoSEQ multiplex PCR. The sample has 150,000 to 200,000 clones, approximately 81% seen once. The clonotype originates from a woman in her fifties or sixties in good health and CMV-seronegative. Sequenced: PBMCs. This sequence joins TRBV25-1 and TRBJ1-4, with 10 bases that match TRBD1. CDR3 protein: CASLGQGDEKLFF. DNA of the CDR3: TGTGCCAGCTTAGGACAGGGGGATGAAAAACTGTTTTTT.